The sequence of this TCR beta chain was determined in a study of cytomegalovirus exposure and HLA in healthy donors. With 60 Vbeta and 13 Jbeta primers, the PCR was carried out. As processed by the authors: About 80 million unique TCR beta chains, 10 million to 13 million of them shared, were counted by a later analysis. Assay: immunoSEQ multiplex PCR; the TCRdb copy retains only in-frame clones and omits some. V and J calls and clone size are given by that table; D and trimming were obtained from the DNA. Counted here are approximately 160,000 clones, roughly 80% occurring once; the ten biggest clones make up just under 5%. CDR1 is MNHEY, CDR2 SMNVEV, per germline (reference sequence). The J segment lost 4 bases and the V segment lost 0 bases, leaving 8 bases of the junction unmatched. The CDR3 consists of 16 residues. As concerns this clone: What it recognizes is unknown.

Findings of the study overall: In vitro confirmation showed three CMV-associated chains to be CMV antigen specific.

Sequencing was done on a sample of PBMCs. This TCR came from a male donor in good health and CMV-seronegative. This chain uses TRBV27 with TRBJ2-7, with TRBD2 identical over 8 bases. This CDR3 reads CASSLSLAGKGYEQYF. In nucleotides, the CDR3 is TGTGCCAGCAGTTTATCCTTAGCGGGGAAGGGTTACGAGCAGTACTTC.